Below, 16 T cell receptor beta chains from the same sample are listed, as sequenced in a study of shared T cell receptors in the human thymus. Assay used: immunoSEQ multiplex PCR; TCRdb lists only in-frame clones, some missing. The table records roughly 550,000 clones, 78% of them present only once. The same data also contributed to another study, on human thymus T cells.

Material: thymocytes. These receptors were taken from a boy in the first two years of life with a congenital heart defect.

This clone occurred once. CDR3 loop: CASTPSGRVPYEQYF. CDR3 nucleotides: TGTGCCAGCACCCCCAGCGGGAGGGTTCCCTACGAGCAGTACTTC. The chain links TRBV28 to TRBJ2-5, with 10 bases matching TRBD2. Matching the DNA end better, TRBJ2-7 makes the J call doubtful. This CDR3 is built from 15 residues. CDR1 is MDHEN, CDR2 SYDVKM, per germline.

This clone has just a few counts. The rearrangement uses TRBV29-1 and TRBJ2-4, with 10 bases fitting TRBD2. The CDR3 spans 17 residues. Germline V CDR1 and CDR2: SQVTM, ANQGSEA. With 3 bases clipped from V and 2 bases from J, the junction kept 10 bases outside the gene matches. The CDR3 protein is CSVEVAGGPGSKNIQYF. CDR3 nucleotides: TGCAGCGTTGAGGTAGCGGGAGGTCCAGGGTCCAAAAACATTCAGTACTTC.

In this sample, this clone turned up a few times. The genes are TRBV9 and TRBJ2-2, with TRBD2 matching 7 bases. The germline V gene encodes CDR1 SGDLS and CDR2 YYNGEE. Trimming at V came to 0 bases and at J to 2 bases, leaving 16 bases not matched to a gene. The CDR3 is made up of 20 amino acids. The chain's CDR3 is CASSVDPPRRGVFNTGELFF. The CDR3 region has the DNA TGTGCCAGCAGCGTAGACCCTCCCCGACGGGGGGTCTTTAACACCGGGGAGCTGTTTTTT.

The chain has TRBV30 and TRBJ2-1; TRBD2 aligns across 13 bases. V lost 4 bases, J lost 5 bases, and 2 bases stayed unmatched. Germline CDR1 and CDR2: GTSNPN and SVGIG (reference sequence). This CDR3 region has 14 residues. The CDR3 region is CAWKGLAGHNEQFF. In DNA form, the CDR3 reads TGTGCCTGGAAGGGACTAGCGGGACACAATGAGCAGTTCTTC.

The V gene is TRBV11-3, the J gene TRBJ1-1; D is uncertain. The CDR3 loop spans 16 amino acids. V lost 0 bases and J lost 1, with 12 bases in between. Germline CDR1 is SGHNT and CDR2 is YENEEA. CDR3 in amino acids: CASSLDLRERNTEAFF. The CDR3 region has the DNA TGTGCCAGCAGCTTAGATCTGAGGGAGAGGAACACTGAAGCTTTCTTT.

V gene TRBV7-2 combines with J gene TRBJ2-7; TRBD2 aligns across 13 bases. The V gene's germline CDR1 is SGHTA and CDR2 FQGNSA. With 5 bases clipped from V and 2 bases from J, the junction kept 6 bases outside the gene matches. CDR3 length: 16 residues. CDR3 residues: CASSPRTSGRAYEQYF. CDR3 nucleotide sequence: TGTGCCAGCAGCCCGAGGACTAGCGGGAGAGCCTACGAGCAGTACTTC.

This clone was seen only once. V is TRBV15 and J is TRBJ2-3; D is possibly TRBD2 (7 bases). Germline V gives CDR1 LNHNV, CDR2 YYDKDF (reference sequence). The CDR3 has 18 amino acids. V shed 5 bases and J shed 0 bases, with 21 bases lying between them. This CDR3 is CATSGGHRDYRSTDTQYF. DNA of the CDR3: TGTGCCACCAGCGGGGGACACAGGGACTACCGTAGCACAGATACGCAGTATTTT.

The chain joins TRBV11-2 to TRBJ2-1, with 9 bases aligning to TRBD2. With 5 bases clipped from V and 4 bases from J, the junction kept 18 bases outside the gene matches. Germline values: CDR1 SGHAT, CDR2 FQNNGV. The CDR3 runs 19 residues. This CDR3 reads CASSQGGLARSFRYNEQFF. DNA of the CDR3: TGTGCCAGCAGCCAGGGCGGACTAGCGCGATCATTCAGGTACAATGAGCAGTTCTTC.

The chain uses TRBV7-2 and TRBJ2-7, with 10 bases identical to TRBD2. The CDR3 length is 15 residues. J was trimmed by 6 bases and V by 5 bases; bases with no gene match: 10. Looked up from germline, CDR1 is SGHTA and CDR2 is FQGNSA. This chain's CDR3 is CASSQTLAGESEQYF. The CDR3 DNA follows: TGTGCCAGCAGCCAAACCCTAGCGGGAGAAAGCGAGCAGTACTTC.

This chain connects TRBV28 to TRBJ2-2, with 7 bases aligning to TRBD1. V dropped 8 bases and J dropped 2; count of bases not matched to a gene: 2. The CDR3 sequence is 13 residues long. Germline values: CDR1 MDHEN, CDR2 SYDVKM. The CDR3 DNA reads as TGTGCCAGCGGGACAGCTAACACCGGGGAGCTGTTTTTT. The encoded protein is CASGTANTGELFF.

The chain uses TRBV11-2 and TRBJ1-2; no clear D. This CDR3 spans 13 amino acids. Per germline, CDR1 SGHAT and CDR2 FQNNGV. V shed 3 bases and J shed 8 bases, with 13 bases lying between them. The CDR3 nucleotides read TGTGCCAGCAGCTTGTTAGGGCCGGGAGGCTACACCTTC. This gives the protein CASSLLGPGGYTF.

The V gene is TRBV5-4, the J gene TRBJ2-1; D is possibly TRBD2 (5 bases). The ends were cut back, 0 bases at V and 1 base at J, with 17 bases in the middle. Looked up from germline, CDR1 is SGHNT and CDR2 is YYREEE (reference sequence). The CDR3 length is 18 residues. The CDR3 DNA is TGTGCCAGCAGCTTGGTTCAGGTGGGAGATAGGTCCTACAATGAGCAGTTCTTC. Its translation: CASSLVQVGDRSYNEQFF.

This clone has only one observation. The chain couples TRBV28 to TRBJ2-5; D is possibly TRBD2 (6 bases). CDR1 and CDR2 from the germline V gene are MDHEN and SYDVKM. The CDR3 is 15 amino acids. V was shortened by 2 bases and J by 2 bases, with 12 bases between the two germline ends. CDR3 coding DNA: TGTGCCAGCAGTTTAGCCCAACGGGAGCAAGAGACCCAGTACTTC. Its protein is CASSLAQREQETQYF.

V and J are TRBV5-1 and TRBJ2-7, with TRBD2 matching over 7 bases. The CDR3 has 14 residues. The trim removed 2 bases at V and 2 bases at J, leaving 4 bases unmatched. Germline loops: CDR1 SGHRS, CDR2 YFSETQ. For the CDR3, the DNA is TGCGCCAGCAGCTTTTTAGCGGGCACCTACGAGCAGTACTTC. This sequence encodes CASSFLAGTYEQYF.

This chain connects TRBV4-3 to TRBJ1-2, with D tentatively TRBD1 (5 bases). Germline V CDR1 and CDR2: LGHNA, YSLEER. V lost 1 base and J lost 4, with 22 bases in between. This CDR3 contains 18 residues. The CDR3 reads CASSQAQGGEWGPYGYTF. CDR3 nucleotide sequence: TGCGCCAGCAGCCAAGCCCAGGGAGGCGAATGGGGACCCTATGGCTACACCTTC.

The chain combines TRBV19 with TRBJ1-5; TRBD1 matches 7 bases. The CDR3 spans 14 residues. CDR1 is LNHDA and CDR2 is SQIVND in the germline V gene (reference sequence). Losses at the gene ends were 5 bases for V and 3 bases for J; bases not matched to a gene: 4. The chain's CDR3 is CASSQTGNNQPQHF. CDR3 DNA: TGTGCCAGTAGTCAGACAGGGAACAATCAGCCCCAGCATTTT.